This is a list of T cell receptor beta chains from one sample in a study of regulatory T cells in long-lasting Graves disease. Using its own MiXCR run on the multiplex PCR reads, TCRdb lists one record per CDR3 protein. The sample contains 450,000 to 500,000 distinct CDR3 sequences, roughly 15% of which appear only once. The same data also went into a second study, on T cells in Graves' hyperthyroidism and ophthalmopathy.

The sequences come from peripheral blood mononuclear cells (PBMCs), collected at new diagnosis, from a patient treated with antithyroid drugs. These receptors all stem from a man aged 35 to 55 with Graves disease. Each CDR3 is given with its conserved first and last residue. Fields, in order: V gene, J gene, D gene, clone size, CDR3 protein, CDR3 DNA. The D gene is left open where the match is weak. Size tells how often a clone was seen (once, few, many) or the class of an expanded clone, and some rows leave it out.

TRBV28	TRBJ2-7	TRBD2	many	CASSFPTSGPRYEQYF	TGTGCCAGCAGTTTCCCGACTAGCGGGCCGCGATACGAGCAGTACTTC
TRBV5-1	TRBJ2-1	TRBD2	many	CASSWRGGTNEQFF	TGCGCCAGCAGCTGGCGCGGGGGGACCAATGAGCAGTTCTTC
TRBV3-1	TRBJ2-7	TRBD2	-	CASSQGLAVTYEQYF	TGTGCCAGCAGCCAAGGACTAGCGGTTACCTACGAGCAGTACTTC
TRBV5-1	TRBJ2-7	TRBD2	-	CASSMGLAGSSYEQYF	TGCGCCAGCAGCATGGGACTAGCGGGAAGCTCCTACGAGCAGTACTTC
TRBV9	TRBJ2-2	-	-	CASGGAPYSTGELFF	TGCGCCAGCGGTGGGGCCCCCTACTCAACCGGGGAGCTGTTTTTT
TRBV2	TRBJ2-5	-	many	CASRGRRETQYF	TGTGCCAGCAGGGGAAGGAGGGAGACCCAGTACTTC
TRBV7-2	TRBJ1-4	-	many	CASSLPGLGNEKLFF	TGTGCCAGCAGCCTTCCGGGGCTCGGTAATGAAAAACTGTTTTTT
TRBV12-3/TRBV12-4	TRBJ1-1	-	many	CASSLGGRVTEAFF	TGTGCCAGCAGTTTAGGGGGGAGGGTGACTGAAGCTTTCTTT
TRBV3-1	TRBJ1-1	TRBD1	many	CASSRGGRDTEAFF	TGTGCCAGCAGCCGAGGGGGCAGGGACACTGAAGCTTTCTTT
TRBV27	TRBJ2-7	-	few	CASKSAIYEQYF	TGTGCCAGCAAATCTGCGATCTACGAGCAGTACTTC
TRBV28	TRBJ1-5	-	-	CASRVVGNVVGQPQHF	TGTGCCAGCAGAGTCGTGGGCAATGTCGTCGGACAGCCCCAGCATTTT
TRBV11-2	TRBJ2-7	TRBD2	once	CASSPLAGSSYNEQYF	TGTGCCAGCAGCCCTCTAGCGGGATCCTCCTACAATGAGCAGTACTTC
TRBV28	TRBJ2-3	-	many	CASSSQGDTQYF	TGTGCCAGCAGTTCCCAGGGGGATACGCAGTATTTT
TRBV5-1	TRBJ2-4	-	-	CASGVGSGAKNIQYF	TGCGCCAGTGGGGTGGGAAGTGGGGCCAAAAACATTCAGTACTTC
TRBV18	TRBJ2-4	TRBD2	many	CASSPGGGAKNIQYF	TGTGCCAGCTCACCAGGGGGGGGAGCCAAAAACATTCAGTACTTC
TRBV5-1	TRBJ2-1	TRBD2	many	CASSLGGSGSGEQFF	TGCGCCAGCAGCTTGGGTGGTAGCGGGAGTGGTGAGCAGTTCTTC
TRBV28	TRBJ1-1	TRBD1	many	CASSLYRHRDRMNTEAFF	TGTGCCAGCAGTTTATATCGCCACCGGGACAGGATGAACACTGAAGCTTTCTTT
TRBV7-9	TRBJ2-5	-	-	CASSLATGRETQYF	TGTGCCAGCAGCCTCGCCACAGGGCGGGAGACCCAGTACTTC
TRBV6-2/TRBV6-3	TRBJ2-3	-	many	CASRDRVGPDTQYF	TGTGCCAGCAGAGATCGGGTGGGACCAGATACGCAGTATTTT
TRBV20-1	TRBJ2-2	-	few	CSASLASDTGELFF	TGCAGTGCGAGCCTAGCGTCAGACACCGGGGAGCTGTTTTTT
TRBV7-9	TRBJ1-3	TRBD1	-	CASSSKTGERNTIYF	TGTGCCAGCAGCTCTAAGACAGGGGAAAGAAACACCATATATTTT
TRBV14	TRBJ2-1	-	-	CASSQDYSSLSSYNEQFF	TGTGCCAGCAGCCAAGATTATTCTAGCTTGAGCTCCTACAATGAGCAGTTCTTC
TRBV28	TRBJ2-7	-	few	CASSFTPGHPYEQYF	TGTGCCAGCAGTTTCACACCCGGGCACCCCTACGAGCAGTACTTC
TRBV27	TRBJ2-3	TRBD2	many	CASSTRLAGYTQYF	TGTGCCAGCAGTACCCGACTAGCGGGATATACGCAGTATTTT
TRBV10-3	TRBJ2-7	-	many	CAIREVGDEQYF	TGTGCCATCAGGGAAGTAGGGGACGAGCAGTACTTC
TRBV20-1	TRBJ2-3	TRBD1	-	CSAPSGTDITDTQYF	TGCAGTGCGCCTTCCGGGACAGATATCACAGATACGCAGTATTTT
TRBV14	TRBJ1-1	TRBD1	-	CASSQVSGQKAFF	TGTGCCAGCAGCCAGGTGTCGGGACAGAAAGCTTTCTTT
TRBV7-8	TRBJ2-1	TRBD2	-	CASSRRLAGDYEQFF	TGTGCCAGCAGCCGTAGACTAGCGGGAGACTACGAGCAGTTCTTC
TRBV28	TRBJ2-3	-	many	CASSRPGSRARGGNPTDTQYF	TGTGCCAGCAGTCGACCGGGCAGTCGAGCTAGGGGGGGCAATCCCACAGATACGCAGTATTTT
TRBV7-9	TRBJ2-1	-	many	CASSMRTVFYNEQFF	TGTGCCAGCTCAATGCGGACAGTGTTCTACAATGAGCAGTTCTTC